The clone carrying this T cell receptor (beta chain) was seen a handful of times. TCRdb processed the 5' RACE reads anew with MiXCR; each CDR3 protein has one entry. Of a few hundred thousand distinct CDR3 sequences listed, 15% to 20% are singletons. The sample is drawn from a study of T-cell memory formation after mild COVID-19. The CDR3 spans 17 residues. V shed 3 bases and J 6 bases; nucleotides not matched to a gene: 15. CDR1 SGHTA and CDR2 FQGTGA come from the germline V gene. This TCR derives from a man aged 18 to 30 who had mild COVID-19 (a few samples of this study predate the infection). Cell type and time point are not known. Source material: PBMCs or a T cell subset sorted from them (not recorded which). The V gene is TRBV7-3, the J gene TRBJ2-7, with 9 positions matching TRBD2. CDR3 residues: CASSLQVRCGGAGEQYV. CDR3 DNA: TGTGCCAGCAGCTTGCAAGTTCGCTGCGGGGGGGCCGGCGAGCAGTACGTC.